This T cell receptor (beta chain) was captured in a study of blood T cells in healthy people across ages (dated by TCRdb to about 2015). Study-wide context: In model experiments, template switching captured roughly one uniquely barcoded TCR beta cDNA molecule for every two T cells. The study analyzed two additional independent replicas of 1 million unique cDNA reads from the same blood draw for two donors, one aged 18 to 30 and one aged 80 or older. The donors were divided into four age groups: young (average around 16 years), middle-aged (approximately 39), aged (approximately 62) and long-lived (roughly 86). To avoid experimental bias, donors of different ages were randomly spread across the sequencing lanes. Age-related changes in TCR beta repertoire diversity were measured in the study by deep sequencing normalized with unique cDNA molecular identifiers.

The library was produced with 5' RACE. Sequencer: Illumina HiSeq 2500. The second PCR ran for roughly 6 to 11 cycles and used a J-beta primer mix along with a sample-barcoded 5' primer. A template-switch 5' adaptor carrying 12 random nucleotides introduced a unique molecular identifier onto each TCR beta cDNA molecule. At least 2.5 million CDR3-containing paired-end reads were obtained from each sample. First-strand cDNA was synthesized from all RNA with the Mint cDNA synthesis kit, primed by a TRBC-specific oligonucleotide. After uracil-DNA glycosylase treatment, a first 18-cycle PCR used universal primers M1SS and BC2_uni_R on all cDNA. For the original study's pipeline: Each sample was normalized by randomly selecting 1 million high-quality reads, each carrying a distinct molecular identifier. Instead of being binned into consensus sequences, reads that shared molecular identifiers were thrown out. CDR3 identification, clonotype clustering and error correction used MiTCR with a Q25 quality threshold and the strictest error-elimination algorithm. Lower-bound total TCR beta diversity was estimated with a nonparametric unseen species model using Euler transformation. TCRdb ran its own pipeline on the public reads, namely fastp trimming at Q25 and MiXCR clone calling, and kept in-frame beta chains. Identical CDR3 protein sequences are pooled into one entry, listed with their most common genes and DNA. The authors' filters were not applied to this entry. This sample holds about 1.8 million distinct CDR3 sequences; just under 50% were observed only once. The ten largest account for approximately 2.1% of the sample.

V was cut back by 3 bases and J by 9 bases, leaving a gap of 9 bases between them. Including the terminal cysteine and phenylalanine, the CDR3 comprises 12 residues. Of all the DNA, just the CDR3 is kept, 36 bases in frame from base 1. In its sample, this clonotype was seen a few times. There is no known antigen for this receptor. No base-level quality is on record; no much larger clone is a single base apart. Donors were 40 or so systemically healthy Caucasian individuals from Russia aged about 6 to 100 years. Each donor gave about 11 milliliters of peripheral blood, drawn into EDTA-treated Vacutainer tubes. Ficoll-Paque density-gradient centrifugation was used to isolate PBMCs, with at least 7 million per sample. Trizol reagent was used to extract total RNA from the PBMCs, yielding at least 6 micrograms per sample. Naive CD45RAhigh/CD27high T cell percentages were measured by flow cytometry on a PBMC aliquot from every donor.

Broader findings and caveats from the paper: The CMV infection status of donors was not known, potentially confounding age-related changes in expanded clonotypes. Bulk unsorted PBMC profiling prevented conclusive comparison of naive and antigen-experienced compartments. Compared with the aged group, the long-lived group had more naive CD4+ T cells, fewer expanded clones and increased TCR diversity, suggesting age selection. Observed TCR beta diversity per million T cells fell roughly linearly with age, and a significant reduction was already apparent by age around 40. Total diversity estimates from one million sequenced T cells were considered lower bounds and underestimates. There was a strong correlation between observed TCR beta diversity and the percentage of naive T cells measured by flow cytometry.

The receptor was isolated from a woman aged 35 to 49 in good health. The sequencing input was blood. The sequence is built from TRBV12-3 or TRBV12-4 and TRBJ1-5; the D gene lacks a confident call. The CDR3 has the sequence CASSFPDRPQHF. The sequence in DNA is TGTGCCAGCAGTTTCCCCGATCGGCCCCAGCATTTT.